These 27 T cell receptor beta chains originate from one sample sequenced in a study of blood T cell repertoires in COVID-19. The data were produced by immunoSEQ multiplex PCR, yet TCRdb's version contains in-frame clones alone and is incomplete. Here the sample spans about 290,000 clones, approximately 91% being singletons. Sequenced sample: PBMCs or T cells enriched from blood (not recorded which). All receptors come from a woman aged 40 to 55 who had recovered from COVID-19.

The chain combines TRBV4-3 with TRBJ1-2; D unresolved. The CDR3 is 15 residues long. Trimming left V 0 bases short and J 4 bases short, with 12 bases between. Germline assignment: CDR1 LGHNA and CDR2 YSLEER. Here the CDR3 DNA reads TGCGCCAGCAGCCAAGAACGTGTGGTGAGCTATGGCTACACCTTC. This encodes CASSQERVVSYGYTF.

The chain carries TRBV5-1 and TRBJ2-7; 9 positions match TRBD2. Germline CDR1 is SGHRS and CDR2 is YFSETQ. The CDR3 is 17 residues long. Germline trimming cut 0 bases from V and 1 base from J; bases unmatched to any gene: 8. CDR3 sequence: CASSLGLGAGGSYEQYF. CDR3 nucleotide sequence: TGCGCCAGCAGCTTGGGGCTCGGAGCGGGAGGTTCCTACGAGCAGTACTTC. Filled out from reference TRBV5-1 and TRBJ2-7, the complete variable domain reads KAGVTQTPRYLIKTRGQQVTLSCSPISGHRSVSWYQQTPGQGLQFLFEYFSETQRNKGNFPGRFSGRQFSNSRSEMNVSTLELGDSALYLCASSLGLGAGGSYEQYFGPGTRLTVT.

V gene TRBV12-5 combines with J gene TRBJ2-5; 8 bases match TRBD1. The germline V gene has CDR1 LGHNT and CDR2 FRNRAP. With 6 bases clipped from V and 3 bases from J, the junction kept 9 bases outside the gene matches. CDR3 length equals 15 residues. The CDR3 loop is CASGKTGDAKETQYF. The CDR3, as DNA: TGTGCTAGTGGGAAGACAGGGGACGCAAAAGAGACCCAGTACTTC.

CDR3 nucleotide sequence: TGTGCCAGCAGGGAGGATAACACTGAAGCTTTCTTT. Protein product: CASREDNTEAFF. This chain connects TRBV2 to TRBJ1-1; no reliable D call. V lost 6 bases, J lost 2 bases, and 7 bases lay in between. Germline assignment: CDR1 SNHLY and CDR2 FYNNEI. CDR3 length: 12 amino acids.

The rearrangement joins TRBV6-5 to TRBJ1-1; D might be TRBD1 (6 bases). The ends were cut back, 5 bases at V and 7 bases at J, with 17 bases in the middle. The germline V gene has CDR1 MNHEY and CDR2 SVGAGI. This CDR3 is built from 14 residues. CDR3 nucleotides: TGTGCCAGCAGTCCCTGGGGGCAGTCAAGTGAAGCTTTCTTT. Translated: CASSPWGQSSEAFF.

The chain joins TRBV5-4 to TRBJ1-4; D uncertain. The length of the CDR3 is 13 residues. Trimming cost V 2 bases and J 8 bases, with 10 bases left between them. The V gene's germline CDR1 is SGHNT and CDR2 YYREEE (reference sequence). CDR3 DNA: TGTGCCAGCAGCTTTAATCCCCGGGAAAAACTGTTTTTT. As protein: CASSFNPREKLFF.

J is TRBJ1-1 and V is TRBV18; 12 nucleotides match TRBD1. The junction had 17 bases not matched to a gene; V was cut back by 3 bases and J by 3 bases. Germline V gene data show CDR1 as KGHSH and CDR2 as LQKENI. This CDR3 has 20 amino acids. The CDR3 here is CASSPLAGSYGTGGHTEAFF. The CDR3 DNA reads as TGTGCCAGCTCACCTCTGGCGGGGTCGTACGGGACAGGGGGCCACACTGAAGCTTTCTTT.

The rearrangement joins TRBV11-3 to TRBJ1-1; D not certain. From germline, CDR1 is SGHNT and CDR2 YENEEA. The V end was cut by 2 bases, the J end by 3 bases, with 10 bases between. The CDR3 contains 14 residues. The CDR3 protein is CASSLKPRYTEAFF. The CDR3 DNA sequence: TGTGCCAGCAGCTTAAAGCCCAGGTACACTGAAGCTTTCTTT. The full variable domain, its missing parts supplied by reference TRBV11-3 and TRBJ1-1, is EAGVVQSPRYKIIEKKQPVAFWCNPISGHNTLYWYLQNLGQGPELLIRYENEEAVDDSQLPKDRFSAERLKGVDSTLKIQPAELGDSAVYLCASSLKPRYTEAFFGQGTRLTVV.

The chain employs TRBV18 and TRBJ2-5; D may be TRBD1 (5 bases). The CDR3 extends over 13 amino acids. CDR1 and CDR2 (germline): KGHSH, LQKENI. V lost 3 bases, J lost 5 bases, and 10 bases lay in between. The CDR3 sequence: CASSPVKGETQYF. The CDR3, as DNA: TGTGCCAGCTCACCGGTCAAGGGGGAGACCCAGTACTTC.

The rearrangement joins TRBV5-4 to TRBJ2-3; 8 positions agree with TRBD1. CDR3 length equals 16 residues. Germline lookup yields CDR1 SGHNT and CDR2 YYREEE (reference sequence). Losses at the gene ends were 3 bases for V and 2 bases for J; bases not matched to a gene: 8. The CDR3 region has the DNA TGTGCCAGCAGCTCCCGCCCGGACAGGGCCACAGATACGCAGTATTTT. It is translated as CASSSRPDRATDTQYF.

The CDR3 bases are TGTGCCAGCAGTGAAGCGCGGAGGGGCGAGCAGTACTTC. Amino acid sequence: CASSEARRGEQYF. This chain links TRBV2 with TRBJ2-7, with D maybe TRBD2 (6 bases). Germline CDR1 is SNHLY and CDR2 is FYNNEI. CDR3 length: 13 residues. The V end lost 0 bases, the J end lost 6 bases, and 9 bases lay between the germline ends.

The chain uses TRBV6-5 and TRBJ2-7; 7 bases agree with TRBD2. Trimming took 0 bases from V and 1 from J; bases not matched to a gene: 3. Germline CDR1 and CDR2: MNHEY and SVGAGI. CDR3 size: 15 residues. CDR3 nucleotide sequence: TGTGCCAGCAGTTACTCCCTAGCGGCTTCCTACGAGCAGTACTTC. Protein sequence: CASSYSLAASYEQYF.

This chain links TRBV7-8 with TRBJ2-6, with D possibly being TRBD1 (6 bases). The CDR3 spans 18 residues. Trimming took off 4 bases at V and 2 bases at J, with 18 bases between the two ends. CDR1 is SGHVS, CDR2 FQNEAQ, per germline. The CDR3 DNA follows: TGTGCCAGCAGCTCACGGACAGCCACAAGCACTGGGGCCAACGTCCTGACTTTC. Protein sequence: CASSSRTATSTGANVLTF. The whole variable domain, filled in from reference TRBV7-8 and TRBJ2-6, reads GAGVSQSPRYKVAKRGQDVALRCDPISGHVSLFWYQQALGQGPEFLTYFQNEAQLDKSGLPSDRFFAERPEGSVSTLKIQRTQQEDSAVYLCASSSRTATSTGANVLTFGAGSRLTVL.

The chain combines TRBV27 with TRBJ1-2; tentatively, D is TRBD1 (5 bases). V dropped 5 bases and J dropped 5 bases, with 12 bases sitting between them. The CDR3 loop spans 13 amino acids. CDR1 is MNHEY, CDR2 SMNVEV, per germline (reference sequence). CDR3 in amino acids: CASSPGAAYGYTF. The CDR3 coding sequence is TGTGCCAGCAGTCCTGGGGCGGCATATGGCTACACCTTC.

The chain links TRBV3-1 (or the pseudogene TRBV3-2) to TRBJ2-4; 8 positions agree with TRBD2. The J segment lost 6 bases and the V segment lost 6 bases, leaving 10 bases of the junction unmatched. CDR3 size: 15 residues. From germline, CDR1 is LGHDT and CDR2 YNNKEL (reference sequence). CDR3 residues: CASRRGGGPRNIQYF. As DNA, the CDR3 is TGTGCCAGCAGACGAGGCGGGGGGCCGCGAAACATTCAGTACTTC.

The chain has TRBV25-1 and TRBJ1-1; TRBD1 matches 9 bases. Germline-derived CDR1 and CDR2 are MGHDK and SYGVNS. CDR3 length equals 15 residues. The J segment lost 1 base and the V segment lost 3 bases, leaving 3 bases of the junction unmatched. The DNA of the CDR3 is TGTGCCAGCAGTGATTCGGGACAGGGGAACACTGAAGCTTTCTTT. Translated, it gives CASSDSGQGNTEAFF.

The chain couples TRBV30 to TRBJ2-7; 7 nucleotides match TRBD1. The germline CDR1 and CDR2 sequences are GTSNPN and SVGIG (reference sequence). The junction had 10 bases not matched to a gene; V was cut back by 4 bases and J by 7 bases. The CDR3 covers 13 residues. The CDR3 DNA reads TGTGCCTGGACTTGGGGGACAGTACAAGAGCAGTACTTC. Amino acid sequence: CAWTWGTVQEQYF.

The chain has TRBV19 and TRBJ1-2, with TRBD1 matching over 10 bases. The CDR3 consists of 15 residues. Losses at the gene ends were 6 bases for V and 7 bases for J; bases not matched to a gene: 11. From germline, CDR1 is LNHDA and CDR2 SQIVND (reference sequence). The CDR3 loop reads CASRASGTGAFGYTF. The CDR3 DNA follows: TGTGCCAGTAGAGCCTCCGGGACAGGGGCCTTTGGCTACACCTTC.

DNA for the CDR3: TGCGCCAGCAATGAGATAGGACTAGCGGGAGGGCCCCAGACAGATACGCAGTATTTT. Its translation is CASNEIGLAGGPQTDTQYF. The chain couples TRBV4-1 to TRBJ2-3; TRBD2 aligns across 15 bases. This CDR3 has 19 amino acids. Germline-derived CDR1 and CDR2 are MGHRA and YSYEKL. Trimming at V came to 7 bases and at J to 3 bases, leaving 14 bases not matched to a gene.

The V gene is TRBV29-1, the J gene TRBJ1-2; 7 bases are a match to TRBD1. The germline V gene has CDR1 SQVTM and CDR2 ANQGSEA. Trimming cost V 6 bases and J 6 bases; bases outside gene matches: 13. The CDR3 covers 14 residues. CDR3 in DNA: TGCAGCGTCGCCACCGGGACAGCTCTGAATGGCTACACCTTC. It is translated as CSVATGTALNGYTF.

The chain joins TRBV10-1 to TRBJ2-1, with 8 positions matching TRBD2. The CDR3 has 16 residues. Germline V gene data show CDR1 as WNHNN and CDR2 as SYGVQD (reference sequence). V shed 0 bases, J shed 2 bases, and the junction held 3 bases outside the gene matches. CDR3 nucleotide sequence: TGCGCCAGCAGTGAGTCAAGCGGGGGAACCTACAATGAGCAGTTCTTC. This gives the protein CASSESSGGTYNEQFF.

The chain couples TRBV3-1 (or the pseudogene TRBV3-2) to TRBJ2-1; D is uncertain. Trimming pared 2 bases from V and 2 bases from J, leaving 16 bases between. The CDR3 is 17 amino acids. Per the germline V gene, CDR1 is LGHDT and CDR2 is YNNKEL (reference sequence). CDR3 region: CASSQPLSSQTYNEQFF. The DNA of the CDR3 is TGTGCCAGCAGCCAACCTTTAAGCTCCCAAACCTACAATGAGCAGTTCTTC.

This clone has a single count. The rearrangement joins TRBV14 to TRBJ2-1; 10 bases match TRBD1. The CDR3 consists of 16 residues. Germline assignment: CDR1 SGHDN and CDR2 FVKESK. The trim removed 4 bases at V and 3 bases at J, leaving 6 bases unmatched. CDR3 sequence (DNA): TGTGCCAGCAGCCGCACCGGGACAGGGGTCTACAATGAGCAGTTCTTC. Its protein product is CASSRTGTGVYNEQFF.

The J gene is TRBJ1-1, the V gene TRBV7-9; 8 positions agree with TRBD1. The germline gives CDR1 SEHNR, CDR2 FQNEAQ (reference sequence). This CDR3 has 16 residues. V trimming: 2 bases; J trimming: 5 bases; junction bases outside the gene matches: 10. The CDR3 protein is CASSLLSGGSGTEAFF. Here the CDR3 DNA reads TGTGCCAGCAGCTTATTGTCAGGGGGCTCGGGAACTGAAGCTTTCTTT.

V and J are TRBV24-1 and TRBJ1-1, with 11 positions matching TRBD1. The CDR3 covers 18 residues. CDR1 and CDR2 (germline): KGHDR, SFDVKD. J lost 3 bases, V lost 1 base, and 9 bases had no gene match. In DNA form, the CDR3 reads TGTGCCACCAGTGATTTTCGGGACCGGGACAGGGGGGACACTGAAGCTTTCTTT. Protein sequence: CATSDFRDRDRGDTEAFF.

The chain carries TRBV6-5 and TRBJ2-7; 9 bases are a match to TRBD1. CDR1 MNHEY and CDR2 SVGAGI come from the germline V gene. The CDR3 runs 15 residues. J gave up 4 bases and V 0 bases, and 4 bases lay outside the gene matches. CDR3 region: CASSYSTGGFYEQYF. In DNA form, the CDR3 reads TGTGCCAGCAGTTACTCCACAGGGGGCTTTTACGAGCAGTACTTC.

This clone showed up just once. The genes are TRBV19 and TRBJ2-4, with 7 bases fitting TRBD1. The germline V gene encodes CDR1 LNHDA and CDR2 SQIVND (reference sequence). The V segment lost 5 bases and the J segment 1 base; nucleotides outside the gene matches: 2. CDR3 size: 14 residues. The DNA for the CDR3 is TGTGCCAGTAGTCTGACAGGGGCCAAAAACATTCAGTACTTC. Translating it yields CASSLTGAKNIQYF. Using reference TRBV19 and TRBJ2-4 for the parts outside the CDR3, the full variable domain is DGGITQSPKYLFRKEGQNVTLSCEQNLNHDAMYWYRQDPGQGLRLIYYSQIVNDFQKGDIAEGYSVSREKKESFPLTVTSAQKNPTAFYLCASSLTGAKNIQYFGAGTRLSVL.